A selection of T cell receptor beta chains follows, all from one sample in a study of a mutant IDH1 vaccine in newly diagnosed glioma. The assay was immunoSEQ multiplex PCR, and TCRdb's table has in-frame clones only and misses some. The sample contains 55,000 to 65,000 clones, roughly 84% of which appear only once. These receptors' targets are unknown. The specimen comprised PBMCs, sampled from a glioma patient whose treatment included an IDH1 peptide vaccine. These receptors were taken from a man aged 30 to 39 with glioma. The CDR3 runs from the conserved cysteine through the conserved F or W. The order of the fields is V gene, J gene, D gene, clone size, CDR3 DNA, CDR3 protein. A D gene is named only where the DNA matches it firmly. Rows may omit the clone size; those that give it use once, few, many or a size class.

TRBV6-1	TRBJ2-2	NA	NA	TGTGCCAGCAGCATCCACACCGGGGAGCTGTTTTTT	CASSIHTGELFF
TRBV7-9	TRBJ2-3	NA	NA	TGTGCCAGCAGAGGAGACTCGGGACCGACAACAGATACGCAGTATTTT	CASRGDSGPTTDTQYF
TRBV7-9	TRBJ2-3	TRBD2	NA	TGTGCCAGCAGCTACCTTACTAGCGGGGGGATGTGGGATACGCAGTATTTT	CASSYLTSGGMWDTQYF
TRBV30	TRBJ2-2	NA	NA	TGTGCCTACCGGCCCTACACCGGGGAGCTGTTTTTT	CAYRPYTGELFF
TRBV5-5	TRBJ2-1	NA	NA	TGTGCCAGCAGCTCACTGCGGGGAACTTGGGAGCAGTTCTTC	CASSSLRGTWEQFF
TRBV4-1	TRBJ2-5	NA	NA	TGCGCCAGCAGCCACGTCAGCCGGGAGACCCAGTACTTC	CASSHVSRETQYF
TRBV4-2	TRBJ1-1	NA	NA	TGTGCCAGCAGCTCAATCGCGGGGGGTACTGAAGCTTTCTTT	CASSSIAGGTEAFF
TRBV7-9	TRBJ2-7	NA	NA	TGTGCCAGCGGAACAGGATCGATCGGCTCCTACGAGCAGTACTTC	CASGTGSIGSYEQYF
TRBV25-1	TRBJ1-1	NA	NA	TGTGCCAGCAGTGTATCCCAGGGAATAAACACTGAAGCTTTCTTT	CASSVSQGINTEAFF
TRBV28	TRBJ1-2	NA	NA	TGTGCCAGCAGTTTAGGGCGGGGCAACTATGGCTACACCTTC	CASSLGRGNYGYTF
TRBV2	TRBJ2-7	NA	NA	TGTGCCAGCAGTGAAGCGCTCCCCACATGGGGATTTAGCTCCTACGAGCAGTACTTC	CASSEALPTWGFSSYEQYF
TRBV4-1	TRBJ1-4	NA	NA	TGCGCCAGCAGCCAAGGACAAATAAATGAAAAACTGTTTTTT	CASSQGQINEKLFF
TRBV6-5	TRBJ2-1	NA	NA	TGTGCCAGCAGTTACACCAATGAGCAGTTCTTC	CASSYTNEQFF
TRBV7-9	TRBJ2-1	NA	NA	TGTGCCAGCAGCTTAGGTGTATTTGGGACAAATCGCTTCGGGGATGAGCAGTTCTTC	CASSLGVFGTNRFGDEQFF
TRBV5-4	TRBJ1-2	NA	few	TGTGCCAGCAGAGAGGACTATGGCTACACCTTC	CASREDYGYTF
TRBV27	TRBJ2-1	NA	NA	TGTGCCAGCGGTCGGTCAGCCTACAATGAGCAGTTCTTC	CASGRSAYNEQFF
TRBV4-1	TRBJ2-3	NA	NA	TGCGCCAGCAGCCAAGGTAGGGCATATGGTCCCCGCGCAGATACGCAGTATTTT	CASSQGRAYGPRADTQYF
TRBV5-1	TRBJ1-4	TRBD1	NA	TGCGCCAGCAGCGACGACAGGGGTGAAAAACTGTTTTTT	CASSDDRGEKLFF
TRBV5-4	TRBJ2-1	NA	NA	TGTGCCAGCAGCTTGGGGGGGTCTAGCAATGAGCAGTTCTTC	CASSLGGSSNEQFF
TRBV2	TRBJ1-6	TRBD1	NA	TGTGCCAGCAGCACCGGGACAGGGGGGTCACCCCTCCACTTT	CASSTGTGGSPLHF
TRBV18	TRBJ1-1	NA	NA	TGTGCCAGCTCACCCTCGGGGGGCGGTGGGGCCACTGAAGCTTTCTTT	CASSPSGGGGATEAFF
TRBV6-4	TRBJ1-6	NA	NA	TGTGCCAGCCGACAGACGTATAATTCACCCCTCCACTTT	CASRQTYNSPLHF
TRBV7-8	TRBJ1-1	NA	NA	TGTGCCAGCAGCTCCAGACTGAACACTGAAGCTTTCTTT	CASSSRLNTEAFF
TRBV27	TRBJ1-2	NA	NA	TGTGCCAGCAGTGGTGGCGACAGGAGCTATGGCTACACCTTC	CASSGGDRSYGYTF
TRBV6-6	TRBJ1-2	NA	NA	TGTGCCAGCACTCCGGGGGGCCGGAACTATGGCTACACCTTC	CASTPGGRNYGYTF
TRBV27	TRBJ2-2	TRBD1	NA	TGTGCCAGCAGTTGGGGGGACAGGGGGAACACCGGGGAGCTGTTTTTT	CASSWGDRGNTGELFF
TRBV28	TRBJ2-7	TRBD2	NA	TGTGCCAGCACCGGGGGGTTATATCGGGCCGAGCAGTACTTC	CASTGGLYRAEQYF
TRBV30	TRBJ2-7	TRBD1	once	TGTGCCTGGGCCTCCGGACAGGACCCCTCCTACGAGCAGTACTTC	CAWASGQDPSYEQYF
TRBV13	TRBJ2-1	NA	once	TGTGCCAGCAGCTTAGTTGGTGAGGGACTCGACAATGAGCAGTTCTTC	CASSLVGEGLDNEQFF
TRBV28	TRBJ1-2	NA	NA	TGTGCCAGCAGTCCTAGGGGGTCCCAGGGGTATGGCTACACCTTC	CASSPRGSQGYGYTF
TRBV28	TRBJ2-1	NA	NA	TGTGCCAGCAGCCACGCTGACCCTTTGACCGGCAATGAGCAGTTCTTC	CASSHADPLTGNEQFF
TRBV11-3	TRBJ1-1	NA	NA	TGTGCCAGCAGCTCCGGACAATCCGGAGCTTTCTTT	CASSSGQSGAFF
TRBV7-9	TRBJ2-2	TRBD1	few	TGTGCCATGTGGACAGGGGTAAACACCGGGGAGCTGTTTTTT	CAMWTGVNTGELFF
TRBV7-9	TRBJ1-2	NA	NA	TGTGCCAGCAGCTTAGCGAACGGTGGCTACACCTTC	CASSLANGGYTF
TRBV6-4	TRBJ2-2	NA	few	TGTGCCAGCAGTGAGGGGGACACCGGGGAGCTGTTTTTT	CASSEGDTGELFF
TRBV7-9	TRBJ2-7	NA	NA	TGTGCCAGCAGCTTAGAAGAGGGGGATGTTATCGACGAGCAGTACTTC	CASSLEEGDVIDEQYF
TRBV9	TRBJ1-1	TRBD1	once	TGTGCCAGCAGCGCGACAGGGGGCGTCTTCACTGAAGCTTTCTTT	CASSATGGVFTEAFF
TRBV19	TRBJ1-6	NA	NA	TGTGCCAGTAGTCTTCTAGGGGATTATAATTCACCCCTCCACTTT	CASSLLGDYNSPLHF
TRBV10-1	TRBJ2-3	TRBD2	NA	TGCGCCAGCAGTGAATGGCGGGGGGCCACAGATACGCAGTATTTT	CASSEWRGATDTQYF
TRBV7-8	TRBJ2-7	NA	NA	TGTGCCAGCAGCCACCCCGGACAAACAATATACGAGCAGTACTTC	CASSHPGQTIYEQYF
TRBV7-2	TRBJ2-3	TRBD2	NA	TGTGCCAGCAGCCTCAGACTAGCGGGGGCGGTGGATACGCAGTATTTT	CASSLRLAGAVDTQYF
TRBV28	TRBJ1-5	TRBD1	NA	TGTGCCAGCAGTCGTCGGGACAGGGGGCCTTTCGGCAATCAGCCCCAGCATTTT	CASSRRDRGPFGNQPQHF
TRBV30	TRBJ1-5	TRBD1	NA	TGTGCCTGGATGACAGGGGATGGGCAGCCCCAGCATTTT	CAWMTGDGQPQHF
TRBV9	TRBJ1-6	TRBD1	few	TGTGCCAGCAGCCCCATTCCGGGACAGGGGGGTTCACCCCTCCACTTT	CASSPIPGQGGSPLHF
TRBV27	TRBJ2-1	TRBD1	once	TGTGCCAGCACCACCAGGCAGGGGGCTCATGAGCAGTTCTTC	CASTTRQGAHEQFF
TRBV5-1	TRBJ2-2	TRBD2	few	TGCGCCAGCGCAAGGACTAGCGGGGGGTCCGGGGAGCTGTTTTTT	CASARTSGGSGELFF
TRBV4-1	TRBJ2-7	NA	NA	TGCGCCAGCAGCCAACCAGGGCGGGGAACCTACGAGCAGTACTTC	CASSQPGRGTYEQYF
TRBV11-2	TRBJ2-1	NA	NA	TGTGCCAGCAGCTTAGATCCACTCTACTACAGGTCGAGCTCCTACAATGAGCAGTTCTTC	CASSLDPLYYRSSSYNEQFF